The entry below gives a single TCR beta chain sequence along with its context. This clonotype was seen many times. The antigen this receptor binds is unknown. One base away there is no much larger clone; base qualities are not given. The TCR beta CDR3 regions were amplified from RNA transcripts. A first-round RT-PCR of the TCR CDR3 used the HTBI primer set with the Qiagen OneStep RT-PCR kit. A second multiplex PCR round built the libraries, followed by size selection and purification. Sequencing of the libraries was done on an Illumina HiSeq2000 using paired-end 100 bp reads. Per the original workflow: SOAPnuke was used to process the raw data, removing reads that contained adapters or uncalled bases, had a mean Phred below 15, or lacked an exact match to the constant primer or identifier. COPE v1.2.5 was used to merge high-quality paired reads, and clonotypes were defined as unique nucleotide sequences. MiTCR v1.1 was used to align clonotypes to the IMGT TRBV, TRBD and TRBJ reference segments. Only V-J combinations with frequency above 0.0001, covering 99.2% of repertoires, were analysed. The TCS score was defined as F50 (clonal expansion) divided by E x V (chaos), with BLOSUM62-based TCRdist calculated between CDR3 peptides within each V-J. Welch's t-statistics and random forest reduced approximately 520 V-J features to about 13, which were used in a naive Bayes classifier (R e1071). The raw public data were reprocessed by TCRdb itself: fastp quality trimming at Q25, MiXCR clonotype calling, in-frame beta chains only. Every CDR3 protein is listed once, alongside the most common genes and DNA of its rows. TCRdb, not the authors, supplied the V and J calls. The sample table contains about 640,000 distinct CDR3 sequences; only one count was recorded for roughly 15% of them. Jointly, the top ten make up 9.5% to 15% of the sample.

The source of the sample is a study of T cells in Graves' hyperthyroidism and ophthalmopathy (dated by TCRdb to the late 2010s). For the wider study: Peripheral blood samples were taken at initial diagnosis, before any treatment was given. TCR V-J signatures able to tell the groups apart were searched for in a discovery cohort of 90 to 100 patients, of whom more than 40 had Graves' ophthalmopathy and 57 had stable Graves' hyperthyroidism. Prospective prediction of ophthalmopathy was tested in an independent validation cohort consisting of some 20 hyperthyroidism patients and around 16 patients who later progressed to ophthalmopathy. The 100 or so discovery patients were randomly split 7:3 into training and test sets. In addition, the study compared T-cell repertoires in thyroid tissue and in blood from roughly 6 Graves' hyperthyroidism patients. After sampling, hyperthyroidism patients received methimazole starting at 30 mg daily, and ophthalmopathy patients received high-dose intravenous methylprednisolone. According to the paper, TCR Vbeta CDR3 sequencing was carried out on over 130 peripheral blood samples, which came from fewer than 50 ophthalmopathy, around 74 hyperthyroidism and approximately 17 progressor patients. General findings and caveats noted by the study authors: During validation, the model predicted progression to ophthalmopathy a median of approximately 7 months ahead of onset, with around 71% sensitivity and 72.22% specificity. A 13 V-J signature model separated ophthalmopathy from stable hyperthyroidism, with roughly 88% sensitivity and about 81% specificity in cross-validation and 80%/75% in testing. Blood samples also contained most of the expanded thyroid clonotypes (frequency above 0.001), which suggests that blood repertoires may reflect thyroid immune responses. No statistical method was used to fix the sample size in advance, and group allocation was not hidden from the investigators.

The CDR3 sequence holds 13 residues, the cysteine and phenylalanine included. CDR3 DNA is the only sequence kept; it has 39 bases, read in frame from the first base. CDR1 and CDR2 (MNHNS, SASEGT) derive from the germline V gene. V loses 5 bases, J loses 0 bases, and the germline ends lie 7 bases apart. Ophthalmopathy patients had moderately to severely active disease, with a Clinical Activity Score of 3 or more, a NOSPECS grade of 4 or more, and a disease duration of less than 3 months. Patients with uncontrolled infections, other autoimmune diseases, pregnancy or lactation were excluded. Clinical symptoms, serum thyroxine and TRAb, thyroid ultrasound, and orbital computed tomography formed the basis for the diagnoses. PBMCs were separated from under 12 ml of fresh peripheral blood using Ficoll-Paque density gradient centrifugation. Total RNA was extracted using Trizol reagent, and RNA quality was assessed on an Agilent 2100 Bioanalyzer.

This TCR was recovered from a woman in her fifties or sixties with Graves' ophthalmopathy. The chain links TRBV6-1 with TRBJ1-1; confidence is insufficient to name the D gene. The source material was blood. In nucleotide form, the sequence is TGTGCCAGCAGTTCCACATTGAACACTGAAGCTTTCTTT. Translated, it reads CASSSTLNTEAFF.